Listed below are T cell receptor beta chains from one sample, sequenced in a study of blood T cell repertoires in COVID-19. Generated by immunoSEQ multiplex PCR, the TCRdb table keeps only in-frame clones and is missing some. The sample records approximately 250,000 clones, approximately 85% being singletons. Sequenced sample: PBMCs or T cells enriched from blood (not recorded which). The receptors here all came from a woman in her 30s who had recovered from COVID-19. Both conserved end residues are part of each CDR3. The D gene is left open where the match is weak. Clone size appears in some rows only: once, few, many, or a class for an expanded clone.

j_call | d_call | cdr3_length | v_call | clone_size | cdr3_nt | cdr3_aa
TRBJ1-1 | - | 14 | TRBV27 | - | TGTGCCAGCAAGGGGGTTGGGGCAAACACTGAAGCTTTCTTT | CASKGVGANTEAFF
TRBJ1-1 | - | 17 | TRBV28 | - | TGTGCCAGCAGTCAAGACCTAACCGGACTCCCTCTCACTGAAGCTTTCTTT | CASSQDLTGLPLTEAFF
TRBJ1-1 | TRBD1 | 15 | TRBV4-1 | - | TGCGCCAGCAGCAAGAATACAGGGGGCGGCACTGAAGCTTTCTTT | CASSKNTGGGTEAFF
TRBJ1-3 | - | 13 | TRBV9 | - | TGTGCCAGCAGCGTAGGACAGGGAAACACCATATATTTT | CASSVGQGNTIYF
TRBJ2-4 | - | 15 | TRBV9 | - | TGTGCCAGCAGCGTGGGCGGGACCTACAAAAACATTCAGTACTTC | CASSVGGTYKNIQYF
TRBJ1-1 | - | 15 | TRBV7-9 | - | TGTGCCAGCAGCTTTTCTACCCAGGGTCACACTGAAGCTTTCTTT | CASSFSTQGHTEAFF
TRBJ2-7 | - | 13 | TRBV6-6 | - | TGTGCCAGCAGTTATAGGGGAAGCAACGAGCAGTACTTC | CASSYRGSNEQYF
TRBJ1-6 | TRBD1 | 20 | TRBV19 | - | TGTGCCAGTAGTATCTCCGTCGCCGGGACAGGGGGCAGAGTGGATTCACCCCTCCACTTT | CASSISVAGTGGRVDSPLHF
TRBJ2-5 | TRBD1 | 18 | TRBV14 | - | TGTGCCAGCAGCCAAGGGCCGGGACAGGGCCCACGTCGGGAGACCCAGTACTTC | CASSQGPGQGPRRETQYF
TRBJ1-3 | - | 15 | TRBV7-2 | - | TGTGCCAGCAGCTCCAGGGGAAGCTCTGGAAACACCATATATTTT | CASSSRGSSGNTIYF
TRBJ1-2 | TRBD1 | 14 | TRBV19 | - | TGTGCCAGTAGTATGTCAGGGGGCGTATCTGGCTACACCTTC | CASSMSGGVSGYTF
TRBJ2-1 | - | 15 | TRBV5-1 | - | TGCGCCAGCAGCCCAGCGGTGAGCTCCTACAATGAGCAGTTCTTC | CASSPAVSSYNEQFF
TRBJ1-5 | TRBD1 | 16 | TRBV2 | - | TGTGCCAGCGGTCGGACAGGGGGAATCAGCAATCAGCCCCAGCATTTT | CASGRTGGISNQPQHF
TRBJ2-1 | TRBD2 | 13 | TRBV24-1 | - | TGTGCCACCAGCGGGGGGAACCTCAATGAGCAGTTCTTC | CATSGGNLNEQFF
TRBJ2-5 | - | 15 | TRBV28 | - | TGTGCCAGCAGCCCCATAAAAACAGGGAAAGAGACCCAGTACTTC | CASSPIKTGKETQYF
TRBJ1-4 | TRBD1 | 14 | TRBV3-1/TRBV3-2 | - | TGTGCCAGCAGCCAAGTAGTAGGGGGCGGAAAACTGTTTTTT | CASSQVVGGGKLFF
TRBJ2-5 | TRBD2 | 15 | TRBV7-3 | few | TGTGCCAGCAGCATTAGCGGGGGGGCCCTGGAGACCCAGTACTTC | CASSISGGALETQYF
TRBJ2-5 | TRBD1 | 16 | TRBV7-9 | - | TGTGCCAGCAGCTCCCACAGGGGGCGAACCCAAGAGACCCAGTACTTC | CASSSHRGRTQETQYF
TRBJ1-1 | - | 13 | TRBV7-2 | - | TGTGCCAGCAGCTACTCGTCGGGGACTGAAGCTTTCTTT | CASSYSSGTEAFF
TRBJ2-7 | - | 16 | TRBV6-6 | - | TGTGCCAGCAGATTCGGGGGATTTAACTACTACTACGAGCAGTACTTC | CASRFGGFNYYYEQYF
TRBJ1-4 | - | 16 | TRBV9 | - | TGTGCCAGCAGCGTAGGATCCAAGCCAACTAATGAAAAACTGTTTTTT | CASSVGSKPTNEKLFF
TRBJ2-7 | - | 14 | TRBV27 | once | TGTGCCAGCAGTCCAAATCCGACTATCAGAGAGCAGTACTTC | CASSPNPTIREQYF
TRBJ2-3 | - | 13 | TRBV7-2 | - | TGTGCCAGCAGCTTCAAAATTAGAGATACGCAGTATTTT | CASSFKIRDTQYF
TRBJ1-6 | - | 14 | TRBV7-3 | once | TGTGCCAGCAGCTTCGGGATGAGTAATTCACCCCTCCACTTT | CASSFGMSNSPLHF
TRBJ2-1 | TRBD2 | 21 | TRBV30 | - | TGTGCCTGGAGTGTAGCCCTTACTAGCGGGGGGGCCTGGGATGATAACAATGAGCAGTTCTTC | CAWSVALTSGGAWDDNNEQFF
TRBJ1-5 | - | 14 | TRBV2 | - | TGTGCCAGCAGTGAGAACATGAGCAATCAGCCCCAGCATTTT | CASSENMSNQPQHF
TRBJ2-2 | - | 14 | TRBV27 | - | TGTGCCAGCAGTCCATGGCCGAACACCGGGGAGCTGTTTTTT | CASSPWPNTGELFF
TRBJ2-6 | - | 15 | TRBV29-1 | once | TGCAGCGTTGTGGGGGGACCATCTGGGGCCAACGTCCTGACTTTC | CSVVGGPSGANVLTF
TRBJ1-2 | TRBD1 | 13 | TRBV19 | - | TGTGCCAGTAGTATCGACAGGGTGCACGGCTACACCTTC | CASSIDRVHGYTF
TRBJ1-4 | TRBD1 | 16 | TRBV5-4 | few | TGTGCCAGCAGCTCTAGGGCCGGGACAGATAATGAAAAACTGTTTTTT | CASSSRAGTDNEKLFF
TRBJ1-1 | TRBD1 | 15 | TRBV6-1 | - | TGTGCCAGCAGTCGTCTACAGGGGTTGAACACTGAAGCTTTCTTT | CASSRLQGLNTEAFF
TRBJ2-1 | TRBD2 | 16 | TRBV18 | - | TGTGCCAGCTCACCGTTTTGGCGGGAGGGCTACAATGAGCAGTTCTTC | CASSPFWREGYNEQFF
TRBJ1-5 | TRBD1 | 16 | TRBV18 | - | TGTGCCAGCTCACTACAGACAGGGGGTAGCAATCAGCCCCAGCATTTT | CASSLQTGGSNQPQHF
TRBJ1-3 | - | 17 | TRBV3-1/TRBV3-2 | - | TGTGCCAGCAGCCAAAGCCCTACCCTGAGCTCTGGAAACACCATATATTTT | CASSQSPTLSSGNTIYF
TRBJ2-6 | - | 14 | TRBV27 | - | TGTGCCAGCAGTAGGAGATCTGGGGCCAACGTCCTGACTTTC | CASSRRSGANVLTF
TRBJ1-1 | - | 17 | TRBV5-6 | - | TGTGCCAGCAGCTCCCGGGTAGTTTTACCATTGGACACTGAAGCTTTCTTT | CASSSRVVLPLDTEAFF
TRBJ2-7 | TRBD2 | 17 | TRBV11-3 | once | TGTGCCAGCAGCTTACGAACTAGCGGGGGGCCTCCCTACGAGCAGTACTTC | CASSLRTSGGPPYEQYF
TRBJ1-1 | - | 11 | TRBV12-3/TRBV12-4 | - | TGTGCCAGCAGTTTTATCGACAGTTTATCCTTT | CASSFIDSLSF
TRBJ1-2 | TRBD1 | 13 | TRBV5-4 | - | TGTGTCAGCAGCCAACAGGGGTTCTATGGCTACACCTTC | CVSSQQGFYGYTF
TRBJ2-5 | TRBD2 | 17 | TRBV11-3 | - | TGTGCCAGCAGCTCAGGGACTAGCGGGGGGGCGTTAGAGACCCAGTACTTC | CASSSGTSGGALETQYF
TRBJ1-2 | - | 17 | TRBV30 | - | TGTGCCTGGAGTGGACTCCCCGGCACCCCACCAAACTATGGCTACACCTTC | CAWSGLPGTPPNYGYTF
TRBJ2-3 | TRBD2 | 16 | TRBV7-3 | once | TGTGCCAGCAGCGCGGGACTAGCGGGGGGTACAGATACGCAGTATTTT | CASSAGLAGGTDTQYF
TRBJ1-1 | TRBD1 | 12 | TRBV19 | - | TGTGCCAGTAGACACAGGGGCACTGAAGCTTTCTTT | CASRHRGTEAFF
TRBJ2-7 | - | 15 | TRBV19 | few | TGTGCCAGTAGTATAGGTTTCGGGGGAATCTACGAGCAGTACTTC | CASSIGFGGIYEQYF
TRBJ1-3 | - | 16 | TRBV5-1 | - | TGCGCCAGCAGCTTAAATGCTGGGGGCCCTGGAAACACCATATATTTT | CASSLNAGGPGNTIYF
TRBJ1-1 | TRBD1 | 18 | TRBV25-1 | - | TGTGCCAGCAGCCACCGCTACCGGGACAGGGAGTCGGACACTGAAGCTTTCTTT | CASSHRYRDRESDTEAFF
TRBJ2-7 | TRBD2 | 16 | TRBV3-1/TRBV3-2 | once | TGTGCCAGCAGCCAAGATCCCGGGACTAGTTTTCACGAGCAGTACTTC | CASSQDPGTSFHEQYF
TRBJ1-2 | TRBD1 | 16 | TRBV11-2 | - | TGTGCCAGCAGCTCTCGGGACAGGCCTAACGTCTATGGCTACACCTTC | CASSSRDRPNVYGYTF
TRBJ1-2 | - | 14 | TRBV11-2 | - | TGTGCCAGCAGCACCCTGACGGGGAACTATGGCTACACCTTC | CASSTLTGNYGYTF